This passage covers 24 T cell receptor beta chains from one sample sequenced in a study of blood T cell repertoires in COVID-19. TCRdb keeps only in-frame clones here, not all; method: immunoSEQ multiplex PCR. The sample lists about 200,000 clones, about 85% occurring once. Specimen: peripheral blood. Receptors originate from an elderly woman with acute or convalescent COVID-19.

The chain combines TRBV28 with TRBJ1-2, with D hard to call. The germline V and J ends were trimmed by 7 bases and 4 bases, with 19 bases remaining between them. Germline V gene lookup returns CDR1 MDHEN and CDR2 SYDVKM. This CDR3 is built from 15 residues. DNA for the CDR3: TGTGCCAGCACATTTTTAGGGAGGGCCAGCTATGGCTACACCTTC. Amino acid sequence: CASTFLGRASYGYTF.

This chain uses TRBV9 with TRBJ1-5; TRBD1 might be the D (5 bases). This CDR3 is 14 amino acids long. CDR1 is SGDLS, CDR2 YYNGEE, per germline. Trimming stripped 0 bases from V and 4 bases from J, with 8 bases between. The CDR3: CASSVGTHNQPQHF. The CDR3, as DNA: TGTGCCAGCAGCGTAGGGACACATAATCAGCCCCAGCATTTT.

The J gene is TRBJ2-3, the V gene TRBV29-1; D might be TRBD1 (6 bases). V lost 7 bases to trimming and J lost 1 base, with 15 bases between them. The CDR3 runs 14 residues. Germline V gene data show CDR1 as SQVTM and CDR2 as ANQGSEA. In DNA form, the CDR3 reads TGCAGCGCGGGCCAGGGGACCGGCACAGATACGCAGTATTTT. Its protein is CSAGQGTGTDTQYF.

The chain has TRBV4-1 and TRBJ2-3, with D maybe TRBD2 (5 bases). Germline V lookup: CDR1 MGHRA, CDR2 YSYEKL. This CDR3 region has 15 residues. Trimming took off 1 base at V and 0 bases at J, with 8 bases between the two ends. CDR3 in DNA: TGCGCCAGCAGCCAAGTGTCGGGGAGCACAGATACGCAGTATTTT. Translating it yields CASSQVSGSTDTQYF.

The rearrangement links TRBV25-1 to TRBJ1-2; no definite D call. The CDR3 consists of 12 residues. The germline V and J ends were trimmed by 7 bases and 7 bases, with 13 bases remaining between them. Germline V lookup: CDR1 MGHDK, CDR2 SYGVNS. CDR3 loop: CASTDGRGGYTF. The CDR3 DNA reads TGTGCCAGCACCGACGGCCGGGGTGGCTACACCTTC.

The chain recombines TRBV5-1 with TRBJ2-1, with 11 bases fitting TRBD1. The germline V gene has CDR1 SGHRS and CDR2 YFSETQ. This CDR3 region has 14 residues. The trim removed 4 bases at V and 6 bases at J, leaving 3 bases unmatched. The CDR3: CASSGGTGGNEQFF. CDR3 DNA sequence: TGCGCCAGCAGCGGAGGGACAGGGGGCAATGAGCAGTTCTTC.

The chain recombines TRBV7-2 with TRBJ1-2, with D possibly matching TRBD1 (5 bases). The CDR3 has 18 residues. Per germline, CDR1 SGHTA and CDR2 FQGNSA. Trimming shortened V by 2 bases and J by 3 bases, and 22 bases separated the two germline ends. CDR3 in amino acids: CASSLRAGGRLGDYGYTF. The CDR3 bases are TGTGCCAGCAGCTTACGGGCCGGGGGACGGTTGGGGGACTATGGCTACACCTTC.

This clone was observed a single time. The chain has TRBV9 and TRBJ1-2; 9 nucleotides align to TRBD1. The J segment lost 0 bases and the V segment lost 3 bases, leaving 6 bases of the junction unmatched. The CDR3 contains 16 residues. Germline lookup yields CDR1 SGDLS and CDR2 YYNGEE. CDR3 sequence reads: CASSAGQGMPNYGYTF. CDR3 nucleotide sequence: TGTGCCAGCAGCGCGGGACAGGGAATGCCTAACTATGGCTACACCTTC.

This clone was seen just once. This chain links TRBV9 with TRBJ2-7, with D uncertain. V was cut by 3 bases and J by 6 bases, with 19 bases left in between. Germline V CDR1 and CDR2: SGDLS, YYNGEE. The CDR3 has 15 residues. CDR3 sequence: CASSAHSVHLGEQYF. CDR3 nucleotide sequence: TGTGCCAGCAGCGCCCACTCCGTTCACCTAGGCGAGCAGTACTTC.

The V and J genes are TRBV7-2 and TRBJ2-5; 7 nucleotides line up with TRBD2. V lost 4 bases and J lost 2; bases outside the gene matches: 7. This CDR3 has 15 amino acids. The germline V gene encodes CDR1 SGHTA and CDR2 FQGNSA. The DNA for the CDR3 is TGTGCCAGCAGCTACCAGCGGGGCGAACAAGAGACCCAGTACTTC. This encodes CASSYQRGEQETQYF.

This chain joins TRBV7-5 and TRBJ1-5. TRBV7-5 is tagged as a pseudogene. The CDR3 consists of 14 residues. CDR3 amino acids: CARSLTGVDQPQHF. In DNA, the CDR3 is TGTGCCAGAAGCTTAACCGGGGTAGATCAGCCCCAGCATTTT.

The V call is TRBV24-1, the J call TRBJ1-2, with no clear D. The V and J ends lost 2 bases and 4 bases respectively, with 7 bases between them. This CDR3 has 13 residues. Germline V gene data show CDR1 as KGHDR and CDR2 as SFDVKD. The CDR3 sequence: CATSDSESYGYTF. The CDR3, as DNA: TGTGCCACCAGTGATTCAGAATCCTATGGCTACACCTTC.

V and J are TRBV28 and TRBJ1-5, with D maybe TRBD1 (5 bases). Germline V lookup: CDR1 MDHEN, CDR2 SYDVKM. Trimming cost V 5 bases and J 11 bases, with 13 bases left between them. This CDR3 is built from 12 residues. In DNA, the CDR3 is TGTGCCAGCAGTGTAACAGGAATGACCCAGCATTTT. Translation: CASSVTGMTQHF.

About this clone: At the DNA level, this CDR3 is encoded by other sequences in the same sample as well. This chain connects TRBV5-1 to TRBJ2-3; 16 nucleotides agree with TRBD2. The J segment lost 6 bases and the V segment lost 1 base, leaving 2 bases of the junction unmatched. CDR3 size: 16 residues. From germline, CDR1 is SGHRS and CDR2 YFSETQ. The CDR3 nucleotides read TGCGCCAGCAGCTTGCCGGGACTAGCGGGAGGGGATACGCAGTATTTT. Translation gives CASSLPGLAGGDTQYF.

The rearrangement joins TRBV5-1 to TRBJ2-3, with TRBD2 identical over 12 bases. The CDR3 loop spans 15 amino acids. V lost 5 bases, J lost 6 bases, and 7 bases stayed unmatched. From germline, CDR1 is SGHRS and CDR2 YFSETQ. The CDR3 sequence is CASSFLAGGYDTQYF. Here the CDR3 DNA reads TGCGCCAGCAGTTTCCTAGCGGGAGGGTACGATACGCAGTATTTT.

This clone was detected a few times. The chain has TRBV6-5 and TRBJ1-2, with D perhaps TRBD1 (6 bases). The CDR3 has 13 amino acids. The germline V gene has CDR1 MNHEY and CDR2 SVGAGI. V shed 6 bases and J shed 4 bases, with 12 bases lying between them. For the CDR3, the DNA is TGTGCCAGCAGACAGGGAAGCTCCTATGGCTACACCTTC. Amino acids: CASRQGSSYGYTF.

This clone has just a few counts. The chain is built from TRBV7-9 and TRBJ1-1; D remains unclear. Germline V CDR1 and CDR2: SEHNR, FQNEAQ (reference sequence). Trimming pared 1 base from V and 4 bases from J, leaving 7 bases between. CDR3 length: 13 residues. CDR3 bases: TGTGCCAGCAGCTTAGGAGTCTTCACTGAAGCTTTCTTT. Protein sequence: CASSLGVFTEAFF.

The rearrangement uses TRBV2 and TRBJ2-1; tentatively, D is TRBD1 (6 bases). This CDR3 comprises 13 residues. Germline V gene lookup returns CDR1 SNHLY and CDR2 FYNNEI. The V end was cut by 4 bases, the J end by 9 bases, with 13 bases between. CDR3 in amino acids: CASSGQGLGEQFF. CDR3 nucleotides: TGTGCCAGCAGTGGTCAGGGGCTGGGTGAGCAGTTCTTC.

The J gene is TRBJ2-7, the V gene TRBV27; possible D gene TRBD1, 7 bases. The CDR3 is made up of 14 amino acids. Germline CDR1 reads MNHEY; CDR2 reads SMNVEV (reference sequence). V shed 4 bases and J shed 5 bases, with 15 bases lying between them. CDR3 sequence reads: CASSYRQGGDEQYF. CDR3 in DNA: TGTGCCAGCAGTTACCGACAGGGCGGGGACGAGCAGTACTTC.

The chain joins TRBV19 to TRBJ2-1; D remains ambiguous. V was pared by 4 bases and J by 5 bases, with 9 bases between. Germline CDR1 and CDR2: LNHDA and SQIVND (reference sequence). There are 13 residues in the CDR3. Written as DNA, the CDR3 is TGTGCCAGTAGTACTCGAGAGCACAATGAGCAGTTCTTC. This codes for CASSTREHNEQFF.

This clone has only one observation. The chain links TRBV7-9 to TRBJ1-2; 7 bases fit TRBD1. The germline V gene encodes CDR1 SEHNR and CDR2 FQNEAQ (reference sequence). There are 16 residues in the CDR3. V was clipped by 3 bases and J by 5 bases; unmatched bases: 12. In nucleotides, the CDR3 is TGTGCCAGCAGCTTCCAAGCCGGGACAGCGACTTATGGCTACACCTTC. Its protein product is CASSFQAGTATYGYTF.

Only a few counts were recorded for this clone. The chain is built from TRBV28 and TRBJ2-1; TRBD2 aligns across 15 bases. Unmatched junction bases numbered 10, after V lost 5 bases and J lost 5 bases. The CDR3 consists of 18 residues. The germline gives CDR1 MDHEN, CDR2 SYDVKM. CDR3 nucleotide sequence: TGTGCCAGCAGTGTCATGGGACTAGCGGGAGGCCCCCACAATGAGCAGTTCTTC. As protein: CASSVMGLAGGPHNEQFF.

The rearrangement joins TRBV10-1 to TRBJ2-2, with 9 bases matching TRBD2. Germline V CDR1 and CDR2: WNHNN, SYGVQD (reference sequence). With 5 bases clipped from V and 3 bases from J, the junction kept 4 bases outside the gene matches. The CDR3 has 15 residues. CDR3 DNA: TGCGCCAGCAGTCCGGCGGGAGGGGACACCGGGGAGCTGTTTTTT. Translating gives CASSPAGGDTGELFF.

The V and J genes are TRBV11-3 and TRBJ2-1, with TRBD2 identical over 8 bases. V shed 5 bases, J shed 7 bases, and the junction held 13 bases outside the gene matches. There are 16 residues in the CDR3. CDR1 and CDR2 (germline): SGHNT, YENEEA. The DNA of the CDR3 is TGTGCCAGCAGCCCCAGCCAGGAGCGGGAGTTGAATGAGCAGTTCTTC. This codes for CASSPSQERELNEQFF.